Listed here is a single T cell receptor (beta chain). This record belongs to a study of T cells after yellow fever vaccination. Via MiXCR, TCRdb re-called the 5' RACE reads, giving one row per CDR3 protein. The sample yields 120,000 or so distinct CDR3 sequences, roughly 9% seen once. This receptor was obtained from a young man who received the YFV17D yellow fever vaccine. Material: CD8+ T cells sorted from PBMCs, obtained on the day of the yellow fever booster vaccination.

CDR3 coding DNA: TGCGCCAGCAGCCAAGACAGAGGATCCAAAAACATTCAGTACTTC. Amino acids: CASSQDRGSKNIQYF. The V gene is TRBV4-3, the J gene TRBJ2-4; D not certain. Germline loops: CDR1 LGHNA, CDR2 YSLEER. The V end was cut by 0 bases, the J end by 2 bases, with 8 bases between. This CDR3 has 15 residues.